This T cell receptor beta chain was recorded in a study of blood T cells in healthy people across ages. Whole-study findings and limits: Higher diversity, along with more naive CD4+ cells, distinguished long-lived donors from aged donors. Roughly linear age-related decline in beta diversity appeared, significant by age around 38.

Concerning this clonotype: Its antigen is unknown.

A second PCR of 7 to 11 cycles used a sample-barcoded 5' primer and a J-beta primer mix. With 12 random nucleotides, a template-switch adaptor tagged each individual cDNA molecule. TCRdb redid the calling of the 5' RACE reads with MiXCR, one entry per CDR3 protein. The sample lists over 1.5 million distinct CDR3 sequences; roughly 50% were seen once. This receptor was identified in a woman in her thirties or forties in good health. The sequencing sample was made of blood.

CDR3 sequence: CSASRGSGTYEQYF. The CDR3 DNA follows: TGCAGTGCTAGCCGCGGGTCAGGGACCTACGAGCAGTACTTC. V usage is TRBV20-1 and J usage is TRBJ2-7, with D perhaps given as TRBD1 or TRBD2 (5 bases each). Trimming left V 3 bases short and J 2 bases short, with 14 bases between. The CDR3 consists of 14 residues. Germline V gene lookup returns CDR1 DFQATT and CDR2 SNEGSKA (reference sequence).